This TCR beta chain was documented in a study of T cell changes during pregnancy in multiple sclerosis. The length of the CDR3 is 17 residues. Trimming at V came to 0 bases and at J to 4 bases, leaving 6 bases not matched to a gene. Germline V gene lookup returns CDR1 SGHRS and CDR2 YFSETQ. Libraries were prepared by immunoSEQ multiplex PCR; TCRdb keeps only in-frame clonotypes and omits some of them. This table holds approximately 100,000 clones, 90% to 95% found once. The chain has TRBV5-1 and TRBJ2-2, with 10 bases matching TRBD2. The sample consisted of peripheral blood, taken after pregnancy. This clonotype was obtained from a female donor with multiple sclerosis, enrolled in a pregnancy study. Written as DNA, the CDR3 is TGCGCCAGCAGCTTGGACGGACTAGCGGTTAGCACCGGGGAGCTGTTTTTT. This translates into CASSLDGLAVSTGELFF.